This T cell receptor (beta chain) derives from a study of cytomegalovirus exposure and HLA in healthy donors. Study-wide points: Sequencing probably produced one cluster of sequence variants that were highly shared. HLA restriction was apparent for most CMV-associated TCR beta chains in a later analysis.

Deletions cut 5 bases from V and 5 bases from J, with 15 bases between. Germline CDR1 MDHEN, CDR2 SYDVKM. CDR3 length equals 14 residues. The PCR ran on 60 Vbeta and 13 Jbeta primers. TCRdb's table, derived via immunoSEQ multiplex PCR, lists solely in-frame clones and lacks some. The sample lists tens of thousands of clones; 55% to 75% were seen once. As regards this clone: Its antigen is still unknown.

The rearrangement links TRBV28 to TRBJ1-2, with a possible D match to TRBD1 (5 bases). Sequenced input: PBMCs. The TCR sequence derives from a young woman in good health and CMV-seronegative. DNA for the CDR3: TGTGCCAGCAGTCCCCCCCCAGGGAAGTATGGCTACACCTTC. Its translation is CASSPPPGKYGYTF.